This entry describes one T cell receptor (beta chain). Antigen: not known. Primers for the PCR totalled 60 Vbeta and 13 Jbeta. Sequencing was performed with immunoSEQ multiplex PCR; in TCRdb, only in-frame clones are kept and a portion is missing. The sample includes 90,000 to 150,000 clones, 74% of them seen just once. Germline values: CDR1 SGHNT, CDR2 YYREEE (reference sequence). V was shortened by 4 bases and J by 5 bases, with 11 bases between the two germline ends. This CDR3 has 13 amino acids. The data derive from a study of cytomegalovirus exposure and HLA in healthy donors. Study conclusions and caveats: Later, an analysis found that common viral pathogens appeared to be linked with several of the most significant clusters. In a later analysis, the majority of CMV-associated beta chains seemingly showed HLA restriction.

The source of this sequence is a human donor in good health. Sequencing was carried out using PBMCs. This chain joins TRBV5-4 and TRBJ2-3; D is unclear. For the CDR3, the DNA is TGTGCCAGCAGCCTTGAGCGAGGAGATACGCAGTATTTT. Translating gives CASSLERGDTQYF.